Shown below are 30 T cell receptor beta chains from a single sample sequenced in a study of low-dose radiotherapy and immunotherapy resistance in tumors. Time point given: before trial treatment. Alpha- and beta-chain coverage of first-strand cDNA came from TRAV- and TRBV-specific primers. PCR amplification of the TCRs was performed with Phusion for 20 PCR cycles, and it relied on a constant-region primer together with a V-primer adapter. TCRdb re-called the reads with MiXCR, one entry per CDR3 protein. The sample contains about 60,000 distinct CDR3 sequences, approximately 25% of which appear only once. The sample consisted of PBMCs, taken before treatment. The receptors stem from a male donor with prostate cancer.

The count of this clonotype is one. The rearrangement links TRBV29-1 to TRBJ1-6; 7 nucleotides match TRBD1. The CDR3 contains 13 residues. V trimming: 5 bases; J trimming: 7 bases; junction bases outside the gene matches: 5. Germline-derived CDR1 and CDR2 are SQVTM and ANQGSEA. This CDR3 reads CSVQTGRNSPLHF. CDR3 nucleotide sequence: TGCAGCGTTCAGACAGGGAGAAATTCACCCCTCCACTTT.

This clonotype was recorded at least ten times. The chain uses TRBV27 and TRBJ2-7; D gene ambiguous. Germline V CDR1 and CDR2: MNHEY, SMNVEV (reference sequence). The CDR3 has 14 residues. Trimming stripped 3 bases from V and 2 bases from J, with 11 bases between. The CDR3 here is CASSLGTLPYEQYF. The CDR3 DNA sequence: TGTGCCAGCAGTTTGGGTACGCTTCCCTACGAGCAGTACTTC.

The rearrangement links TRBV25-1 to TRBJ1-2; 8 bases line up with TRBD1. J lost 1 base, V lost 2 bases, and 12 bases had no gene match. CDR3 length: 18 residues. Per germline, CDR1 MGHDK and CDR2 SYGVNS. The CDR3, as DNA: TGTGCCAGCAGTGAAGCCCCGGGACAGGACGTGGTTAACTATGGCTACACCTTC. It is translated as CASSEAPGQDVVNYGYTF.

For this clonotype: A far larger clone is a single base away, which makes a read error likely. The chain recombines TRBV5-1 with TRBJ2-5, with unresolved D. The CDR3 has 14 residues. CDR1 and CDR2 from the germline V gene are SGHRS and YFSETQ. The CDR3, as DNA: TGTGCCAGCAGCTTGAAACTACTACAAGGGACCCAGTACTTC. Translated: CASSLKLLQGTQYF.

This clonotype was observed a single time. A read error is likely here: a far larger clone is one base away. Since the CDR3 does not end with the conserved phenylalanine or tryptophan, this likely comes from a read error. V is TRBV7-6 and J is TRBJ1-2; 10 nucleotides align to TRBD1. This CDR3 has 15 amino acids. Per germline, CDR1 SGHVS and CDR2 FNYEAQ. The J segment lost 4 bases and the V segment lost 2 bases, leaving 4 bases of the junction unmatched. CDR3: CASSLSGQGTYGYTL. CDR3 nucleotides: TGTGCCAGCAGCTTATCGGGACAGGGGACCTATGGCTACACCTTA.

This clonotype was observed at least ten times. The chain uses TRBV6-2 or TRBV6-3 and TRBJ2-7; D unresolved. Germline lookup yields CDR1 MNHEY and CDR2 SVGEGT. The V and J ends lost 6 bases and 0 bases respectively, with 15 bases between them. The CDR3 extends over 15 amino acids. CDR3 sequence: CASSIGFALSYEQYF. In DNA form, the CDR3 reads TGTGCCAGCAGCATAGGATTTGCCCTCTCCTACGAGCAGTACTTC.

There are many counts of this clonotype. The chain employs TRBV6-2 or TRBV6-3 and TRBJ2-7, with D tentatively TRBD1 (6 bases). Trimming left V 5 bases short and J 3 bases short, with 14 bases between. Germline V lookup: CDR1 MNHEY, CDR2 SVGEGT. The CDR3 is 14 amino acids. The CDR3 DNA reads as TGTGCCAGCAGTAACGGACAGATTCACTACGAGCAGTACTTC. This encodes CASSNGQIHYEQYF.

The rearrangement links TRBV3-1 to TRBJ2-3, with 12 bases fitting TRBD2. CDR3 length: 18 amino acids. CDR1 and CDR2 from the germline V gene are LGHDT and YNNKEL (reference sequence). V shed 0 bases and J 1 base; nucleotides not matched to a gene: 5. The CDR3 region is CASSQDRRTSGGTDTQYF. DNA of the CDR3: TGTGCCAGCAGCCAAGATCGGCGGACTAGCGGGGGCACAGATACGCAGTATTTT.

The table lists this clonotype with many counts. The chain recombines TRBV5-4 with TRBJ1-4; 8 bases fit TRBD1. V was clipped by 4 bases and J by 8 bases; unmatched bases: 10. The germline gives CDR1 SGHNT, CDR2 YYREEE (reference sequence). CDR3 length: 15 amino acids. In DNA form, the CDR3 reads TGTGCCAGCAGCGGAGCCGGGACAGGACGAGAAAAACTGTTTTTT. Translated, it gives CASSGAGTGREKLFF. Based on the CDR3 plus reference TRBV5-4 and TRBJ1-4, the full variable domain is ETGVTQSPTHLIKTRGQQVTLRCSSQSGHNTVSWYQQALGQGPQFIFQYYREEENGRGNFPPRFSGLQFPNYSSELNVNALELDDSALYLCASSGAGTGREKLFFGSGTQLSVL.

This clonotype occurred many times. The J gene is TRBJ1-1, the V gene TRBV5-8; D possibly corresponds to TRBD1 (6 bases). Germline-derived CDR1 and CDR2 are SGHTS and YDEGEE. V dropped 0 bases and J dropped 3 bases, with 9 bases sitting between them. This CDR3 has 14 amino acids. The CDR3 sequence is CASSLVQGHTEAFF. DNA for the CDR3: TGTGCCAGCAGCTTGGTACAGGGTCACACTGAAGCTTTCTTT.

A remark on this clonotype: The junction and the germline gene differ at one end; a read error may be behind it. V gene TRBV4-1 combines with J gene TRBJ2-2, with no clear D. The CDR3 consists of 15 residues. Germline V gives CDR1 MGHRA, CDR2 YSYEKL. The CDR3 spells CASSQEERTTGELFF. The CDR3 region has the DNA TGTGCCAGCAGCCAAGAGGAACGGACCACCGGGGAGCTGTTTTTT.

The chain recombines TRBV6-8 with TRBJ2-2; D uncertain. CDR1 and CDR2 (germline): MNHGY, SAAAGT. This CDR3 is 16 amino acids long. With 5 bases removed from V and 1 base from J, the gap between germline ends came to 14 bases. The CDR3 sequence: CASSEFHRLNTGELFF. The CDR3 DNA reads TGTGCCAGCAGTGAATTTCACAGACTGAACACCGGGGAGCTGTTTTTT.

V and J are TRBV10-3 and TRBJ2-7, with D perhaps given as TRBD1 or TRBD2 (7 bases each). Germline CDR1 and CDR2: ENHRY and SYGVKD. Trimming took off 8 bases at V and 4 bases at J, with 24 bases between the two ends. The CDR3 sequence is 16 residues long. The CDR3 DNA follows: TGTGCCATCCCCAGGGGAGGGGGCCGCCCACTTTACGAGCAGTACTTC. Translated, it gives CAIPRGGGRPLYEQYF.

This clonotype was counted many times. The genes are TRBV19 and TRBJ2-4; D assignment may be TRBD1 or TRBD2 (5 bases each). CDR1 is LNHDA, CDR2 SQIVND, per germline (reference sequence). V lost 5 bases and J lost 5, with 19 bases in between. The CDR3 length is 16 residues. The CDR3 region has the DNA TGTGCCAGTAGTCAACTCGGGACCCCAGGAGAAAACATTCAGTACTTC. It specifies CASSQLGTPGENIQYF.

This clonotype occurred many times. The chain recombines TRBV18 with TRBJ2-1, with D possibly matching TRBD1 (6 bases). V lost 3 bases to trimming and J lost 6 bases, with 12 bases between them. This CDR3 contains 14 residues. Germline lookup yields CDR1 KGHSH and CDR2 LQKENI. The CDR3 protein is CASSPGRQVNEQFF. CDR3 nucleotide sequence: TGTGCCAGCTCACCTGGACGACAGGTCAATGAGCAGTTCTTC.

This clonotype was recorded at least ten times. The chain carries TRBV12-3 or TRBV12-4 and TRBJ1-4; D not certain. The CDR3 consists of 13 residues. V lost 3 bases, J lost 3 bases, and 5 bases lay in between. CDR3 DNA: TGTGCCAGCAGTTTGAGTCCTAATGAAAAACTGTTTTTT. It yields the protein CASSLSPNEKLFF.

This CDR3 reads CASSAPLNSPLHF. CDR3 nucleotide sequence: TGTGCCAGCAGTGCTCCCCTTAATTCACCCCTCCACTTT. The chain uses TRBV25-1 and TRBJ1-6; D is uncertain. The CDR3 has 13 amino acids. Per the germline V gene, CDR1 is MGHDK and CDR2 is SYGVNS. Between the trimmed V and J ends, which lost 4 bases and 6 bases, there was a span of 7 bases.

This clonotype was seen repeatedly, ten times or more. The chain joins TRBV29-1 to TRBJ2-3; a weak D match, TRBD1 (5 bases). V lost 4 bases, J lost 4 bases, and 9 bases lay in between. CDR1 and CDR2 (germline): SQVTM, ANQGSEA. The CDR3 spans 12 residues. The DNA of the CDR3 is TGCAGCGTTGTGGAGACAGCAGATACGCAGTATTTT. Translating it yields CSVVETADTQYF.

J is TRBJ2-7 and V is TRBV5-4; possible D gene TRBD1, 6 bases. The germline V gene encodes CDR1 SGHNT and CDR2 YYREEE (reference sequence). The CDR3 sequence is 14 residues long. Trimming cost V 2 bases and J 3 bases, with 12 bases left between them. The CDR3 bases are TGTGCCAGCAGCTTAGTCCAGGGGAGCTACGAGCAGTACTTC. Protein sequence: CASSLVQGSYEQYF.

This clonotype was observed at least ten times. This chain links TRBV5-4 with TRBJ2-7; D is perhaps TRBD2 (6 bases). Germline assignment: CDR1 SGHNT and CDR2 YYREEE (reference sequence). This CDR3 is 16 amino acids long. Trimming stripped 3 bases from V and 4 bases from J, with 20 bases between. The CDR3 coding sequence is TGTGCCAGCAGCTCGGTCCGGGACTCGGTTGATTACGAGCAGTACTTC. It specifies CASSSVRDSVDYEQYF.

This chain connects TRBV12-3 or TRBV12-4 to TRBJ2-7; tentatively, D is TRBD1 (6 bases). The CDR3 spans 13 residues. Trimming shortened V by 2 bases and J by 4 bases, and 9 bases separated the two germline ends. This chain's CDR3 is CASSLHREYEQYF. CDR3 nucleotides: TGTGCCAGCAGTTTACACAGGGAGTACGAGCAGTACTTC.

The rearrangement joins TRBV6-1 to TRBJ2-3; 9 nucleotides align to TRBD2. Germline assignment: CDR1 MNHNS and CDR2 SASEGT. After removal of 5 bases from V and 4 bases from J, the junction contained 10 bases not matched to a gene. The CDR3 is made up of 16 amino acids. This chain's CDR3 is CASSYAAGGPADTQYF. The CDR3 region has the DNA TGTGCCAGCAGTTACGCGGCGGGAGGGCCCGCAGATACGCAGTATTTT.

This clonotype was recorded many times. The chain is built from TRBV19 and TRBJ1-5; TRBD1 agrees at 9 bases. After removal of 4 bases from V and 5 bases from J, the junction contained 3 bases not matched to a gene. The V gene's germline CDR1 is LNHDA and CDR2 SQIVND (reference sequence). The CDR3 is 14 amino acids. The DNA for the CDR3 is TGTGCCAGTAGTAACAGGGGGCAGGATCAGCCCCAGCATTTT. Protein: CASSNRGQDQPQHF.

The chain employs TRBV7-2 and TRBJ1-5; TRBD1 is a possible D gene (6 bases). Deletions cut 1 base from V and 1 base from J, with 11 bases between. The CDR3 contains 16 residues. Looked up from germline, CDR1 is SGHTA and CDR2 is FQGNSA. This CDR3 reads CASSLVGHVSNQPQHF. The CDR3 nucleotides are TGTGCCAGCAGCTTAGTGGGACACGTAAGCAATCAGCCCCAGCATTTT.

The sample holds many counts of this clonotype. The chain has TRBV4-1 and TRBJ1-3; 8 nucleotides match TRBD1. Trimming removed 4 bases from V and 0 bases from J; junction bases left unmatched: 14. The germline V gene has CDR1 MGHRA and CDR2 YSYEKL. The length of the CDR3 is 19 residues. The DNA for the CDR3 is TGCGCCAGCAGCCTCAGAATCGGACAGGGTGAGGGCTCTGGAAACACCATATATTTT. It encodes CASSLRIGQGEGSGNTIYF.

This clonotype qualifies as medium-sized. The V gene is TRBV5-1, the J gene TRBJ2-1; D may be TRBD1 (6 bases). This CDR3 has 14 amino acids. Germline V gives CDR1 SGHRS, CDR2 YFSETQ. Trimming left V 5 bases short and J 5 bases short, with 14 bases between. The CDR3 region is CASSLQGSDNEQFF. Here the CDR3 DNA reads TGCGCCAGCAGTTTACAGGGAAGTGACAATGAGCAGTTCTTC.

In regard to this clonotype: A far larger clone is only one base removed, so a read error is likely. The genes are TRBV5-3 and TRBJ2-5, with D uncertain. TRBV5-3 is flagged as an ORF with uncertain function. This CDR3 is 14 amino acids long. Trimming took 8 bases from V and 5 from J, leaving 19 bases between them. DNA for the CDR3: TGTGCCAGCAGCCCTTGGCGTGTTGGGGAGACCCAGTACTTC. Amino acid sequence: CASSPWRVGETQYF.

This clonotype ranks as medium-sized. The CDR3 DNA reads TGCAGTGCTAAAAGCGCCACCCGGGAGACCCAGTACTTC. Translating it yields CSAKSATRETQYF. The rearrangement links TRBV20-1 to TRBJ2-5; D is undetermined. CDR3 size: 13 residues. Trimming cost V 4 bases and J 5 bases, with 14 bases left between them. CDR1 is DFQATT and CDR2 is SNEGSKA in the germline V gene (reference sequence).

This clonotype was found many times. This sequence joins TRBV7-8 and TRBJ2-2; 9 nucleotides line up with TRBD2. This CDR3 region has 15 residues. Germline V CDR1 and CDR2: SGHVS, FQNEAQ. Trimming took 1 base from V and 4 from J; bases not matched to a gene: 1. Here the CDR3 reads CASSLELAGTGELFF. For the CDR3, the DNA is TGTGCCAGCAGCTTAGAACTAGCGGGCACCGGGGAGCTGTTTTTT.

This chain links TRBV7-7 with TRBJ1-5; 7 bases line up with TRBD1. CDR1 SSHAT and CDR2 FNYEAQ come from the germline V gene (reference sequence). CDR3 length: 14 residues. V was pared by 5 bases and J by 3 bases, with 4 bases of the junction left unmatched. CDR3 sequence reads: CASSRGTDNQPQHF. In nucleotides, the CDR3 is TGTGCCAGCAGCCGAGGGACAGACAATCAGCCCCAGCATTTT. The entire variable domain, with the rest obtained from reference TRBV7-7 and TRBJ1-5, is as follows: GAGVSQSPRYKVTKRGQDVTLRCDPISSHATLYWYQQALGQGPEFLTYFNYEAQPDKSGLPSDRFSAERPEGSISTLTIQRTEQRDSAMYRCASSRGTDNQPQHFGDGTRLSIL.